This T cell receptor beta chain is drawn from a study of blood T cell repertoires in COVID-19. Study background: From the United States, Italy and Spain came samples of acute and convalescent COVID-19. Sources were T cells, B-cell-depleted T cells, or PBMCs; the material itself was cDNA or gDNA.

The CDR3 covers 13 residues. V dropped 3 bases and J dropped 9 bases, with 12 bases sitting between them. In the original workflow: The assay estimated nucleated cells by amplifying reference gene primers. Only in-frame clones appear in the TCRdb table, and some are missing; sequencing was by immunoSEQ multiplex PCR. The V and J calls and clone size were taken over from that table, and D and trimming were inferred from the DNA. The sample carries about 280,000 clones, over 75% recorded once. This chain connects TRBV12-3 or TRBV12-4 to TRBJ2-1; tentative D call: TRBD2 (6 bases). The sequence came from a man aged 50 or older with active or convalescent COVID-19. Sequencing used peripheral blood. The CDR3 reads CASSFAGYGEQFF. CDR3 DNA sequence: TGTGCCAGCAGTTTCGCGGGGTATGGTGAGCAGTTCTTC.